This TCR beta chain was sequenced for a study of blood T cells in healthy people across ages. Study-wide points: PBMCs went unsorted, and a conclusive naive versus antigen-experienced comparison was therefore prevented.

Next came a second PCR, run for about 6 to 11 cycles, which used a sample-barcoded 5' primer along with a J-beta primer mix. TCRdb ran MiXCR on the 5' RACE reads and lists one entry per CDR3 protein. In the table there are 1,100,000 or so distinct CDR3 sequences, under 45% of which are singletons. Of note for this clonotype: Antigen: not known.

Total RNA extraction produced at least 5 micrograms (per sample) for the study. The clonotype originates from a woman aged 55-69 years in good health. Sequenced input: blood.

The CDR3 sequence: CASLTGGKVETQYF. CDR3 sequence (DNA): TGTGCCAGTCTGACTGGCGGGAAGGTAGAGACCCAGTACTTC. This chain uses TRBV2 with TRBJ2-5, with D possibly matching TRBD2 (6 bases). The germline CDR1 and CDR2 sequences are SNHLY and FYNNEI. CDR3 length: 14 amino acids. The germline V and J ends were trimmed by 9 bases and 4 bases, with 18 bases remaining between them.